The 30 T cell receptor beta chains given below trace back to one sample, sequenced in a study of T-cell reconstitution after alpha-beta-depleted transplantation in children. Preparation of the TCRbeta library involved a method that used unique molecular identifiers. TCRdb used MiXCR to reprocess the PCR reads, holding one entry per CDR3 protein. The repertoire holds about 900,000 distinct CDR3 sequences, with about 29% as singletons. Material: PBMCs, mostly from graft donor cells, obtained 360 days after TCRalphabeta/CD19-depleted stem cell transplant. These TCRs come from a boy under two years old who had a stem cell transplant for SCID, so the T cells may come from the graft donor.

This clonotype has just a few counts. The CDR3 nucleotides read TGCGCCAGCAGCTTGCCTCGCTACGGGACAGGGTCCAACAATGAGCAGTTCTTC. It yields the protein CASSLPRYGTGSNNEQFF. V usage is TRBV5-1 and J usage is TRBJ2-1, with 9 positions matching TRBD1. Per the germline V gene, CDR1 is SGHRS and CDR2 is YFSETQ. The CDR3 runs 18 residues. Trimming at V came to 1 base and at J to 5 bases, leaving 13 bases not matched to a gene.

V and J are TRBV12-3 or TRBV12-4 and TRBJ1-2; no clear D. The V and J ends lost 5 bases and 4 bases respectively, with 17 bases between them. The CDR3 is made up of 15 amino acids. CDR3 region: CASSGWAEVIYGYTF. The CDR3 DNA follows: TGTGCCAGCAGTGGCTGGGCAGAAGTAATCTATGGCTACACCTTC.

This clonotype showed up just a few times. The CDR3 sequence: CASSPTGTGITEAFF. DNA of the CDR3: TGCGCCAGCAGCCCGACCGGGACAGGGATCACTGAAGCTTTCTTT. The chain joins TRBV5-1 to TRBJ1-1; TRBD1 matches at 9 bases. The germline V gene has CDR1 SGHRS and CDR2 YFSETQ. This CDR3 has 15 amino acids. With 4 bases clipped from V and 4 bases from J, the junction kept 8 bases outside the gene matches.

This clonotype was seen more than once but under ten times. The V gene is TRBV2, the J gene TRBJ2-4, with D perhaps TRBD2 (7 bases). Trimming shortened V by 2 bases and J by 9 bases, and 17 bases separated the two germline ends. The CDR3 extends over 15 amino acids. Germline V CDR1 and CDR2: SNHLY, FYNNEI. The CDR3 DNA sequence: TGTGCCAGCAGTGAACGGGGGGCGCATTTTTTCATTCAGTACTTC. Amino acids: CASSERGAHFFIQYF.

In this sample, this clonotype turned up a few times. J is TRBJ2-6 and V is TRBV7-8; 10 bases map to TRBD1. V lost 0 bases to trimming and J lost 0 bases; unmatched junction nucleotides: 8. From germline, CDR1 is SGHVS and CDR2 FQNEAQ. CDR3 size: 20 residues. The CDR3 region is CASSLAIGQGGPSGANVLTF. Here the CDR3 DNA reads TGTGCCAGCAGCTTAGCGATCGGACAGGGGGGCCCCTCTGGGGCCAACGTCCTGACTTTC.

The chain uses TRBV12-3 or TRBV12-4 and TRBJ2-2, with TRBD1 matching over 9 bases. The CDR3 spans 17 residues. V lost 4 bases to trimming and J lost 1 base; unmatched junction nucleotides: 7. The CDR3 region is CASSSSGDRVNTGELFF. The CDR3 DNA reads as TGTGCCAGCAGTTCTAGTGGGGACAGGGTGAACACCGGGGAGCTGTTTTTT.

The chain carries TRBV20-1 and TRBJ2-5; D is unresolved. The CDR3 has 10 amino acids. Germline V lookup: CDR1 DFQATT, CDR2 SNEGSKA (reference sequence). The CDR3 spells CSAITVDQYF. Written as DNA, the CDR3 is TGCAGCGCGATTACAGTAGACCAGTACTTC.

This clonotype was counted only a few times. The chain combines TRBV12-3 or TRBV12-4 with TRBJ2-2; 8 bases match TRBD1. This CDR3 has 15 residues. V was clipped by 5 bases and J by 4 bases; unmatched bases: 6. The DNA for the CDR3 is TGTGCCAGCAGTCCGAGGACAGGGATCACCGGGGAGCTGTTTTTT. As protein: CASSPRTGITGELFF.

The CDR3 reads CSARGDLNTEAFF. The CDR3, as DNA: TGCAGTGCTAGGGGTGACTTGAACACTGAAGCTTTCTTT. This chain links TRBV20-1 with TRBJ1-1, with unresolved D. Germline V gives CDR1 DFQATT, CDR2 SNEGSKA (reference sequence). The CDR3 consists of 13 residues. Trimming cost V 3 bases and J 0 bases, with 8 bases left between them.

V gene TRBV9 combines with J gene TRBJ2-7, with TRBD1 identical over 8 bases. Germline V gene sequence: CDR1 SGDLS, CDR2 YYNGEE. V was clipped by 1 base and J by 7 bases; unmatched bases: 16. The CDR3 consists of 17 residues. The DNA of the CDR3 is TGTGCCAGCAGCGTAAAATTCGGCAGGGGGCTTCCTTGGGAGCAGTACTTC. Its protein product is CASSVKFGRGLPWEQYF. Filled out from reference TRBV9 and TRBJ2-7, the complete variable domain reads DSGVTQTPKHLITATGQRVTLRCSPRSGDLSVYWYQQSLDQGLQFLIQYYNGEERAKGNILERFSAQQFPDLHSELNLSSLELGDSALYFCASSVKFGRGLPWEQYFGPGTRLTVT.

Only a few counts were recorded for this clonotype. The chain joins TRBV10-3 to TRBJ2-3; TRBD1 matches 9 bases. Germline CDR1 reads ENHRY; CDR2 reads SYGVKD. The V and J ends lost 5 bases and 5 bases, in that order; junction bases with no gene match: 8. The CDR3 is 15 residues long. CDR3 amino acids: CAISSGTGKGDTQYF. In DNA form, the CDR3 reads TGTGCCATCAGTTCCGGGACAGGGAAAGGAGATACGCAGTATTTT.

This chain links TRBV11-2 with TRBJ2-7; TRBD1 or TRBD2 may be the D gene (5 bases each). Trimming removed 2 bases from V and 0 bases from J, with 20 bases in between. Germline CDR1 and CDR2: SGHAT and FQNNGV. There are 18 residues in the CDR3. As DNA, the CDR3 is TGTGCCAGCAGCTTAAGGGCGGGTCGCGACAGAAACTCCTACGAGCAGTACTTC. This codes for CASSLRAGRDRNSYEQYF. The variable domain in full, completed from reference TRBV11-2 and TRBJ2-7, reads EAGVAQSPRYKIIEKRQSVAFWCNPISGHATLYWYQQILGQGPKLLIQFQNNGVVDDSQLPKDRFSAERLKGVDSTLKIQPAKLEDSAVYLCASSLRAGRDRNSYEQYFGPGTRLTVT.

This clonotype was counted a few times. CDR3 protein: CATSRDLGTGVLSLHF. The CDR3 nucleotides are TGTGCCACCAGCAGAGACCTCGGGACAGGGGTTTTATCCCTCCACTTT. The chain recombines TRBV15 with TRBJ1-6; 10 bases map to TRBD1. The CDR3 extends over 16 amino acids. V lost 0 bases, J lost 14 bases, and 10 bases stayed unmatched. Germline V gives CDR1 LNHNV, CDR2 YYDKDF (reference sequence).

The V and J genes are TRBV6-1 and TRBJ2-1, with 10 bases fitting TRBD2. CDR1 and CDR2 from the germline V gene are MNHNS and SASEGT. The CDR3 loop spans 14 amino acids. The J segment lost 6 bases and the V segment lost 8 bases, leaving 7 bases of the junction unmatched. CDR3 DNA sequence: TGTGCCAGCCGTCTAGCGGGAGTCAGCAATGAGCAGTTCTTC. It yields the protein CASRLAGVSNEQFF.

Ten or more counts support this clonotype. The chain employs TRBV5-1 and TRBJ2-5, with 9 positions matching TRBD1. Germline CDR1 reads SGHRS; CDR2 reads YFSETQ. The CDR3 has 14 residues. Losses at the gene ends were 0 bases for V and 7 bases for J; bases not matched to a gene: 4. The CDR3 bases are TGCGCCAGCAGCTTGGACAGGGGGCTGGGGACCCAGTACTTC. It specifies CASSLDRGLGTQYF.

The V and J genes are TRBV11-2 and TRBJ2-1, with 14 bases matching TRBD2. This CDR3 has 16 residues. After removal of 4 bases from V and 7 bases from J, the junction contained 6 bases not matched to a gene. The V gene's germline CDR1 is SGHAT and CDR2 FQNNGV. The CDR3 spells CASSWTSGGKMNEQFF. The CDR3 DNA reads as TGTGCCAGCAGCTGGACTAGCGGGGGGAAGATGAATGAGCAGTTCTTC.

The rearrangement uses TRBV28 and TRBJ1-3; no definite D call. V was pared by 5 bases and J by 4 bases, with 9 bases between. The CDR3 consists of 13 residues. Germline V gene data show CDR1 as MDHEN and CDR2 as SYDVKM. CDR3 sequence (DNA): TGTGCCAGCAGTACTGGGTTGGGAAACACCATATATTTT. Protein sequence: CASSTGLGNTIYF. The full variable domain, completed using reference TRBV28 and TRBJ1-3, is DVKVTQSSRYLVKRTGEKVFLECVQDMDHENMFWYRQDPGLGLRLIYFSYDVKMKEKGDIPEGYSVSREKKERFSLILESASTNQTSMYLCASSTGLGNTIYFGEGSWLTVV.

This clonotype was seen more than once but under ten times. This chain connects TRBV4-2 to TRBJ1-2, with D perhaps matching TRBD1 (5 bases). The CDR3 is made up of 14 amino acids. V was shortened by 6 bases and J by 3 bases, with 14 bases between the two germline ends. CDR1 LGHNA and CDR2 YNFKEQ come from the germline V gene. The CDR3 reads CASRHAGTDYGYTF. CDR3 in DNA: TGTGCCAGCAGGCATGCCGGGACTGACTATGGCTACACCTTC.

This clonotype was recorded at least ten times. V gene TRBV24-1 combines with J gene TRBJ2-3, with 7 nucleotides matching TRBD2. The V gene's germline CDR1 is KGHDR and CDR2 SFDVKD. After removal of 7 bases from V and 9 bases from J, the junction contained 15 bases not matched to a gene. The CDR3 is 15 amino acids. CDR3 bases: TGTGCCACCAGCGCCCCGGGACGGCCGCGGGAGACGCAGTATTTT. Amino acid sequence: CATSAPGRPRETQYF.

This clonotype was observed a handful of times. CDR3 region: CASSPTLYQPQHF. As DNA, the CDR3 is TGTGCCAGCAGCCCAACCCTATATCAGCCCCAGCATTTT. V and J are TRBV12-3 or TRBV12-4 and TRBJ1-5; unclear D gene. The CDR3 runs 13 residues. V shed 6 bases and J shed 5 bases, with 11 bases lying between them.

The gene calls are TRBV2 and TRBJ2-3; TRBD2 aligns across 8 bases. CDR1 is SNHLY, CDR2 FYNNEI, per germline. There are 16 residues in the CDR3. J was trimmed by 6 bases and V by 0 bases; bases with no gene match: 8. DNA for the CDR3: TGTGCCAGCAGTGAAGCGCGGGGGGCGGGTATCGATACGCAGTATTTT. This encodes CASSEARGAGIDTQYF.

V usage is TRBV29-1 and J usage is TRBJ2-5; 9 bases fit TRBD1. V lost 5 bases and J lost 5; bases outside the gene matches: 6. Germline CDR1 and CDR2: SQVTM and ANQGSEA. The CDR3 totals 13 residues. CDR3 residues: CSVRDRAGETQYF. CDR3 nucleotide sequence: TGCAGCGTTCGGGACAGGGCAGGCGAGACCCAGTACTTC.

This chain connects TRBV6-2 or TRBV6-3 to TRBJ2-5; no reliable D call. V was cut by 7 bases and J by 2 bases, with 8 bases left in between. CDR3 size: 12 residues. Germline V gene data show CDR1 as MNHEY and CDR2 as SVGEGT. The CDR3 region is CASTKLQETQYF. Here the CDR3 DNA reads TGTGCCAGCACTAAGCTACAAGAGACCCAGTACTTC.

The gene calls are TRBV6-1 and TRBJ1-2; a weak D match, TRBD1 (5 bases). CDR1 and CDR2 (germline): MNHNS, SASEGT. The CDR3 runs to 16 residues. Trimming left V 7 bases short and J 2 bases short, with 20 bases between. For the CDR3, the DNA is TGTGCCAGCAACCAGGGAGACCCAACTTTAAACTATGGCTACACCTTC. Protein product: CASNQGDPTLNYGYTF.

The chain carries TRBV29-1 and TRBJ1-4, with unresolved D. This CDR3 comprises 15 residues. V was shortened by 2 bases and J by 7 bases, with 17 bases between the two germline ends. Germline V gene lookup returns CDR1 SQVTM and CDR2 ANQGSEA. DNA of the CDR3: TGCAGCGTTGAACGTTTCACGGAGTTTGGTGAAAAACTGTTTTTT. Its translation is CSVERFTEFGEKLFF.

Only a few counts were recorded for this clonotype. The J gene is TRBJ1-2, the V gene TRBV5-1; D is ambiguous. Per germline, CDR1 SGHRS and CDR2 YFSETQ. The CDR3 runs 17 residues. Trimming stripped 4 bases from V and 4 bases from J, with 23 bases between. The CDR3 DNA reads as TGCGCCAGCAGCCCTATCCCAGGCAGACTGCAGATCTATGGCTACACCTTC. Translation gives CASSPIPGRLQIYGYTF.

The chain combines TRBV12-3 or TRBV12-4 with TRBJ2-2, with 7 bases aligning to TRBD1. There are 18 residues in the CDR3. V shed 6 bases and J 0 bases; nucleotides not matched to a gene: 13. The CDR3 loop reads CASSFSASQGANTGELFF. CDR3 bases: TGTGCCAGCAGCTTTTCCGCGTCGCAGGGGGCGAACACCGGGGAGCTGTTTTTT.

This chain joins TRBV20-1 and TRBJ2-5, with 7 bases fitting TRBD1. Per the germline V gene, CDR1 is DFQATT and CDR2 is SNEGSKA (reference sequence). V shed 6 bases, J shed 3 bases, and the junction held 7 bases outside the gene matches. The CDR3 spans 13 residues. The CDR3 spells CSADKGQKETQYF. The CDR3 nucleotides read TGCAGTGCCGATAAGGGACAGAAAGAGACCCAGTACTTC.

This chain joins TRBV20-1 and TRBJ2-5, with a tentative D call TRBD1 (5 bases). V was clipped by 3 bases and J by 1 base, with 12 bases between them. Germline V gives CDR1 DFQATT, CDR2 SNEGSKA (reference sequence). CDR3 length: 14 residues. CDR3 coding DNA: TGCAGTGCTAGGAAAGACAGAACCCAAGAGACCCAGTACTTC. As protein: CSARKDRTQETQYF.

This clonotype was counted only a few times. The chain employs TRBV6-2 or TRBV6-3 and TRBJ2-1; D not resolved. V lost 4 bases and J 2 bases, leaving 9 bases between the germline ends. CDR3 length: 14 amino acids. CDR1 MNHEY and CDR2 SVGEGT come from the germline V gene. The CDR3 region is CASSSTYTYNEQFF. As DNA, the CDR3 is TGTGCCAGCAGTTCTACCTACACCTACAATGAGCAGTTCTTC.